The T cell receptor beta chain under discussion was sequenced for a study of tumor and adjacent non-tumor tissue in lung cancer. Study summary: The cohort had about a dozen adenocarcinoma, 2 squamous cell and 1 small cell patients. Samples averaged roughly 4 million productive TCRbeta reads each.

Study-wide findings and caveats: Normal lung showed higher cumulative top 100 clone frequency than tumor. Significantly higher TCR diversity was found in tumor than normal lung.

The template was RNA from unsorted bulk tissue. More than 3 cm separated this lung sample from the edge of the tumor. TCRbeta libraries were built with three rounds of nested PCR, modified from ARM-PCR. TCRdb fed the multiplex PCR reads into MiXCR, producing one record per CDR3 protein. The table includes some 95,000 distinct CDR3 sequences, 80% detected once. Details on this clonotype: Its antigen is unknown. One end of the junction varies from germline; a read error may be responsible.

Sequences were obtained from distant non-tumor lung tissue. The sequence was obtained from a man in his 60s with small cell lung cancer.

The CDR3 DNA sequence: TGTGCCAGCACCTTGGGGGCCCGGGAAGCCAATGAGCAGTTCTTC. This codes for CASTLGAREANEQFF. The V call is TRBV5-1, the J call TRBJ2-1, with TRBD1 as a possible D gene (6 bases). Germline-derived CDR1 and CDR2 are SGHRS and YFSETQ. The CDR3 length is 15 residues.